This entry describes one T cell receptor (beta chain). Its antigen is unidentified. Germline and junction disagree at one end, which may indicate a read error. The record originates from a study of shared clonotypes between healthy human individuals. Study-wide results and caveats: Inspection by rarefaction showed sorted-subset sequencing to be incomplete despite large depth.

The V gene's germline CDR1 is SGHNT and CDR2 YYREEE (reference sequence). The CDR3 loop spans 15 amino acids. Repertoires were generated with immunoSEQ multiplex PCR, while TCRdb's copy carries only in-frame clones and drops some. This table holds about 680,000 clones, 90% to 95% found once. Naive CD8 cells comprised CD45RO-negative, CCR7-positively selected cells, excluding terminally differentiated effector memory CD45RA+ cells. This clonotype was obtained from a man aged 30 to 39 in good health. The rearrangement joins TRBV5-4 to TRBJ2-2, with D hard to call. Sequencing was carried out using naive CD8+ T cells sorted from blood. The CDR3, as DNA: TGCGCCAGCAGCCAAGACATTGGAGACACCGGGGAGCTGTTTTTT. This encodes CASSQDIGDTGELFF.